This T cell receptor (beta chain) was sequenced in a study of circulating tumor DNA in untreated peripheral T-cell lymphoma (dated by TCRdb to the early 2020s). Germline trimming amounts to 4 bases on V and 6 bases on J, with 8 as the count of junction bases outside the gene matches. The CDR3 has 14 amino acids, counting the end cysteine and phenylalanine. CDR3 DNA is the only sequence kept; it has 42 bases, read in frame from the first base. The CDR1 and CDR2 encoded by the germline V gene are MDHEN and SYDVKM. Findings and caveats that apply to the study as a whole: Tumor-specific clonotypes turned up in over 75% of patients, identified from 86% of baseline tissues and from approximately 70% of baseline serum samples.

The library was produced with the immunoSEQ multiplex PCR assay. TCRdb mirrors the immuneACCESS table, restricted to in-frame sequences. Some clones are absent from its copies; in checked studies, under half trace to an unresolved V gene, and the reason for the others is unknown. The sample includes 5,000 to 7,500 clones, with around 77% observed a single time. Jointly, the top ten make up 28% of the sample. To identify tumor-specific TCR clonotypes, tumor tissue taken at baseline, before any treatment, was sequenced. In a trial, the study monitored patients with peripheral T-cell lymphoma who were getting frontline treatment by applying next-generation sequencing to their T-cell receptor sequences. This clone was observed once. No cognate antigen has been identified for it. No clone much larger than this one lies a single base away; base qualities are absent.

The V and J segments used are TRBV28 and TRBJ2-7, with TRBD1 matching 8 junction bases. The sequenced material came from tumor tissue. The sequence derives from a human donor with peripheral T-cell lymphoma. The nucleotide sequence is TGTGCCAGCAGTTCCGGGACAGGAGGGGGCGAGCAGTACTTC. This encodes CASSSGTGGGEQYF. Reference TRBV28 and TRBJ2-7 genes cover what lies past the CDR3, so the full variable domain is DVKVTQSSRYLVKRTGEKVFLECVQDMDHENMFWYRQDPGLGLRLIYFSYDVKMKEKGDIPEGYSVSREKKERFSLILESASTNQTSMYLCASSSGTGGGEQYFGPGTRLTVT.